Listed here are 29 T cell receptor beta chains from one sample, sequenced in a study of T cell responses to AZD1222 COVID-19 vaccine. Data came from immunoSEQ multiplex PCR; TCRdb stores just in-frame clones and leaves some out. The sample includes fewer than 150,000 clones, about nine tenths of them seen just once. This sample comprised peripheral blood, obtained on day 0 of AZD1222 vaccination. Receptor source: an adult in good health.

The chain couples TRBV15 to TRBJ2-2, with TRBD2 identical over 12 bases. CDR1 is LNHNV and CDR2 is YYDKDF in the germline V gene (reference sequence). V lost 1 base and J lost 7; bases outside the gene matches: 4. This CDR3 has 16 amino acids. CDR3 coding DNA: TGTGCCACCAGCAGAGGACTAGCGGGAGCTCACGGGGAGCTGTTTTTT. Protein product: CATSRGLAGAHGELFF. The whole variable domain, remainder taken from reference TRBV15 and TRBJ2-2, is DAMVIQNPRYQVTQFGKPVTLSCSQTLNHNVMYWYQQKSSQAPKLLFHYYDKDFNNEADTPDNFQSRRPNTSFCFLDIRSPGLGDTAMYLCATSRGLAGAHGELFFGEGSRLTVL.

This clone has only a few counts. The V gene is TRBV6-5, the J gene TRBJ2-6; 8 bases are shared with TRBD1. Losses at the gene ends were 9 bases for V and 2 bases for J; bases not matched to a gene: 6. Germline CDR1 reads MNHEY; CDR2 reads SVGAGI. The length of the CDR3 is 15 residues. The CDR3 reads CASEQGDAGANVLTF. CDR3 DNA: TGTGCCAGTGAACAGGGGGATGCTGGGGCCAACGTCCTGACTTTC.

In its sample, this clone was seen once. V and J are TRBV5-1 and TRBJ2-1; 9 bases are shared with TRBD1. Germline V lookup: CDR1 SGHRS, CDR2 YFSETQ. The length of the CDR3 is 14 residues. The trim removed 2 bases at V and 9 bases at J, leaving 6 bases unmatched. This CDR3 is CASSFTGQGIEQFF. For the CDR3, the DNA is TGCGCCAGCAGCTTTACGGGACAGGGCATTGAGCAGTTCTTC. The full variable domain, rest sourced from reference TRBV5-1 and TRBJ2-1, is KAGVTQTPRYLIKTRGQQVTLSCSPISGHRSVSWYQQTPGQGLQFLFEYFSETQRNKGNFPGRFSGRQFSNSRSEMNVSTLELGDSALYLCASSFTGQGIEQFFGPGTRLTVL.

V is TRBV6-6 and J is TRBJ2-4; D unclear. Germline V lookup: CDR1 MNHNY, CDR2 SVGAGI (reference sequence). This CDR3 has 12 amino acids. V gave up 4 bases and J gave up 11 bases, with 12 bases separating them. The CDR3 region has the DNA TGTGCCAGCAGTTTGTCCCTAAGGCTTCAGTACTTC. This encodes CASSLSLRLQYF.

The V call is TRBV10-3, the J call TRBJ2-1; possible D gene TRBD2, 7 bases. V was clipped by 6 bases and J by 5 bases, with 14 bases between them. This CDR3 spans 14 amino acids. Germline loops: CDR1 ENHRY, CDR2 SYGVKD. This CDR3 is CAISGRGADNEQFF. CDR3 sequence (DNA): TGTGCCATCAGCGGACGGGGGGCAGACAATGAGCAGTTCTTC.

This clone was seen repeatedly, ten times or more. The CDR3 sequence: CASSDYGTDGYTF. The CDR3 DNA follows: TGCGCCAGCAGCGATTACGGGACAGACGGCTACACCTTC. V gene TRBV4-1 combines with J gene TRBJ1-2; 7 bases fit TRBD1. Germline CDR1 MGHRA, CDR2 YSYEKL. The trim removed 5 bases at V and 8 bases at J, leaving 8 bases unmatched. This CDR3 has 13 amino acids.

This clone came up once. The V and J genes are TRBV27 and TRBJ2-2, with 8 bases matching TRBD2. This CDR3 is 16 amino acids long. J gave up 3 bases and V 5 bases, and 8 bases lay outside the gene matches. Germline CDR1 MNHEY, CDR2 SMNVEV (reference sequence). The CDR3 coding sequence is TGTGCCAGCAGTCCCCGGTTCGGGGGGGACACCGGGGAGCTGTTTTTT. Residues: CASSPRFGGDTGELFF.

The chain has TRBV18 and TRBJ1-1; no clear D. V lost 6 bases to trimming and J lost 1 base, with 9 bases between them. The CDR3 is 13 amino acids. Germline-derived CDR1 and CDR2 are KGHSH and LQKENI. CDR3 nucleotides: TGTGCCAGCTCCGGTGACCGGAACACTGAAGCTTTCTTT. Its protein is CASSGDRNTEAFF.

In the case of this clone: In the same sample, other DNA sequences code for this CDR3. CDR3 sequence reads: CASSVVGGNSPLHF. The DNA of the CDR3 is TGTGCCAGCAGCGTGGTAGGTGGGAATTCACCCCTCCACTTT. This chain links TRBV9 with TRBJ1-6; D ambiguous. The CDR3 length is 14 residues. Germline V lookup: CDR1 SGDLS, CDR2 YYNGEE. Trimming took off 2 bases at V and 7 bases at J, with 10 bases between the two ends.

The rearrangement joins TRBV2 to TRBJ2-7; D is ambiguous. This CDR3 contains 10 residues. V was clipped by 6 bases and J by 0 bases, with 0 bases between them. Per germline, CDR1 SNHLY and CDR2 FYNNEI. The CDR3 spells CASSSYEQYF. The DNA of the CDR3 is TGTGCCAGCAGCTCCTACGAGCAGTACTTC. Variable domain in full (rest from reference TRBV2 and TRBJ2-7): EPEVTQTPSHQVTQMGQEVILRCVPISNHLYFYWYRQILGQKVEFLVSFYNNEISEKSEIFDDQFSVERPDGSNFTLKIRSTKLEDSAMYFCASSSYEQYFGPGTRLTVT.

CDR3 DNA: TGTGCCAGCAGTGAATTAGGGACGGGGTTCTCCACAGTTACGGGGCAGTACTTC. It codes for CASSELGTGFSTVTGQYF. V gene TRBV6-1 combines with J gene TRBJ2-7, with D perhaps assigned TRBD1 or TRBD2 (5 bases each). Germline values: CDR1 MNHNS, CDR2 SASEGT. V gave up 2 bases and J gave up 9 bases, with 29 bases separating them. The length of the CDR3 is 18 residues.

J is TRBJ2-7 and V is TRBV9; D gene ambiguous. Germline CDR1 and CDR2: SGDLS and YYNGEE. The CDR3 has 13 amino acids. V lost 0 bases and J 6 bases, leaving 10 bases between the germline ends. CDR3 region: CASSVAQVSEQYF. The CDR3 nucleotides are TGTGCCAGCAGCGTAGCTCAGGTTTCCGAGCAGTACTTC. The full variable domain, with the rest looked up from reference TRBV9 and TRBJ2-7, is DSGVTQTPKHLITATGQRVTLRCSPRSGDLSVYWYQQSLDQGLQFLIQYYNGEERAKGNILERFSAQQFPDLHSELNLSSLELGDSALYFCASSVAQVSEQYFGPGTRLTVT.

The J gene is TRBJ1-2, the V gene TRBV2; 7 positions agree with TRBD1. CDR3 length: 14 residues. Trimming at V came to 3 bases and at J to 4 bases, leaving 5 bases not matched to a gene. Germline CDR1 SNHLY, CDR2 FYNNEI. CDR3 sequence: CASSEGQISYGYTF. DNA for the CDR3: TGTGCCAGCAGTGAGGGACAGATATCCTATGGCTACACCTTC.

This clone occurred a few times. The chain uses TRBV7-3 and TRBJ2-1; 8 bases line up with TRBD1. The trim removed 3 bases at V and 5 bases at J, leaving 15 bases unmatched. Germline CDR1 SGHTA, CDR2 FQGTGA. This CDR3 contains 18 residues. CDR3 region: CASSFAPGTGNPNNEQFF. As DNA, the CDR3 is TGTGCCAGCAGCTTTGCCCCCGGGACAGGAAACCCAAACAATGAGCAGTTCTTC.

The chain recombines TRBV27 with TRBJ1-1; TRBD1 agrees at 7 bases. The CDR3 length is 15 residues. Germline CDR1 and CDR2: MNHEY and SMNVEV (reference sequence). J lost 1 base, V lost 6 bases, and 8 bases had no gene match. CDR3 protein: CASSSLGTENTEAFF. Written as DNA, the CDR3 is TGTGCCAGCAGCTCCCTCGGGACAGAGAACACTGAAGCTTTCTTT.

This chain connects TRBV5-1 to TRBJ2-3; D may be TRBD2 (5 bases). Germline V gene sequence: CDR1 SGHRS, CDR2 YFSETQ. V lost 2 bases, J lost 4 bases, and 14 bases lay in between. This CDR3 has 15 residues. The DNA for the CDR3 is TGCGCCAGCAGCTTCCCTAGCATCCAGTCAGATACGCAGTATTTT. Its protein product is CASSFPSIQSDTQYF.

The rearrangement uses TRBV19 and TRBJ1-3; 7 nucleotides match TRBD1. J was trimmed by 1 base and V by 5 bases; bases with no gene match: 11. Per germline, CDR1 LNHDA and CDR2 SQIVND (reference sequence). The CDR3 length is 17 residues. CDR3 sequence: CASSGQGGFGSGNTIYF. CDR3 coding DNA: TGTGCCAGTAGTGGGCAGGGGGGCTTCGGGTCTGGAAACACCATATATTTT.

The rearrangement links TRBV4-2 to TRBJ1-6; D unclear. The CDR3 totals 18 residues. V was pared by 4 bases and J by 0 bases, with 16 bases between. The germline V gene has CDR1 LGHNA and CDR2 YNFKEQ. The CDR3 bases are TGTGCCAGCAGCCTCCGCTTCCGAGACGGCTCCTATAATTCACCCCTCCACTTT. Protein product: CASSLRFRDGSYNSPLHF.

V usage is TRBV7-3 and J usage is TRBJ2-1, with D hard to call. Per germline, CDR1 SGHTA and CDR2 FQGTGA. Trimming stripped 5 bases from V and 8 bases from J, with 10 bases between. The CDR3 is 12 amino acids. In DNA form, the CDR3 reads TGTGCCAGCAGCCGCGGAGTAGATGAGCAGTTCTTC. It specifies CASSRGVDEQFF.

For the CDR3, the DNA is TGTGCCTGGATAGGAGGGTTCGGGTATGGCTACACCTTC. Its translation is CAWIGGFGYGYTF. This chain connects TRBV30 to TRBJ1-2, with D unclear. Germline V gene data show CDR1 as GTSNPN and CDR2 as SVGIG (reference sequence). CDR3 length equals 13 residues. The ends were cut back, 4 bases at V and 5 bases at J, with 14 bases in the middle.

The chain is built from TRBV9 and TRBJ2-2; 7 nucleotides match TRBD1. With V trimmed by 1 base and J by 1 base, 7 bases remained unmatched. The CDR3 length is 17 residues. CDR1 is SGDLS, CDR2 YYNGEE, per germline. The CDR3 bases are TGTGCCAGCAGCGTATCCTCCGGGACAGTGAACACCGGGGAGCTGTTTTTT. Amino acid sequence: CASSVSSGTVNTGELFF. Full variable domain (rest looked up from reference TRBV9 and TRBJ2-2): DSGVTQTPKHLITATGQRVTLRCSPRSGDLSVYWYQQSLDQGLQFLIQYYNGEERAKGNILERFSAQQFPDLHSELNLSSLELGDSALYFCASSVSSGTVNTGELFFGEGSRLTVL.

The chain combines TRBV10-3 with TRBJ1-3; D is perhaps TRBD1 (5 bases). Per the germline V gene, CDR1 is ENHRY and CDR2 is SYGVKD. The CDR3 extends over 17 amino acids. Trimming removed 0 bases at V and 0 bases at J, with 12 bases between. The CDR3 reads CAISESWGLSSGNTIYF. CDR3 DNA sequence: TGTGCCATCAGTGAGTCGTGGGGGTTAAGCTCTGGAAACACCATATATTTT.

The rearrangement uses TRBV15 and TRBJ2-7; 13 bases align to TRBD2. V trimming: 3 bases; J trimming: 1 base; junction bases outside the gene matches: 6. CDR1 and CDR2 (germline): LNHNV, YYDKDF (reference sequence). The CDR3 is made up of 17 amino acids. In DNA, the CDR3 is TGTGCCACCAGCAGCCGGACTAGCGGGGGCCCATCCTACGAGCAGTACTTC. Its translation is CATSSRTSGGPSYEQYF.

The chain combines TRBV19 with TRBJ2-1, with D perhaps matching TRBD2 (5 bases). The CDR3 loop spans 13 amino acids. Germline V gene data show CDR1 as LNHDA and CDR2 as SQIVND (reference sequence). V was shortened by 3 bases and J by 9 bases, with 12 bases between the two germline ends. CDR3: CASSMDSWSEQFF. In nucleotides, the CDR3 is TGTGCCAGTAGTATGGACTCCTGGAGTGAGCAGTTCTTC.

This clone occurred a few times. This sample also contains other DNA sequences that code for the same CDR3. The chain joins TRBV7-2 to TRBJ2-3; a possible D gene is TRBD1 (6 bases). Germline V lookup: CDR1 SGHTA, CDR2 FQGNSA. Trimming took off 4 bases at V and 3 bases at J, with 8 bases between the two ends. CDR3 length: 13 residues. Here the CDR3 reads CASSSGVTDTQYF. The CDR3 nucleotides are TGTGCCAGCAGCTCAGGGGTAACAGATACGCAGTATTTT.

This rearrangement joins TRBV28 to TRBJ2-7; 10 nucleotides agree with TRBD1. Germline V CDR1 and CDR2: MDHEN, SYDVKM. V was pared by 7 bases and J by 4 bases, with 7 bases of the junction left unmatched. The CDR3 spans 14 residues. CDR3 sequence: CASTSGTGEYEQYF. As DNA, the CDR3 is TGTGCCAGCACCTCCGGGACAGGGGAATACGAGCAGTACTTC.

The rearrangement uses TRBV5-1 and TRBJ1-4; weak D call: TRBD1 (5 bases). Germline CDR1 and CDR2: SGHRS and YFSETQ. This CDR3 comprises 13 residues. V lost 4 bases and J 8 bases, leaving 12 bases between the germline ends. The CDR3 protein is CASSRGTGEKLFF. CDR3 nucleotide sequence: TGCGCCAGCAGCCGGGGGACCGGGGAAAAACTGTTTTTT.

CDR3 DNA sequence: TGTGCCACCCGACTAGCCCCCACAGATACGCAGTATTTT. Encoded protein: CATRLAPTDTQYF. The chain uses TRBV19 and TRBJ2-3, with 7 bases matching TRBD2. Germline CDR1 reads LNHDA; CDR2 reads SQIVND (reference sequence). This CDR3 spans 13 amino acids. J was trimmed by 2 bases and V by 10 bases; bases with no gene match: 6. Filled out from reference TRBV19 and TRBJ2-3, the complete variable domain reads DGGITQSPKYLFRKEGQNVTLSCEQNLNHDAMYWYRQDPGQGLRLIYYSQIVNDFQKGDIAEGYSVSREKKESFPLTVTSAQKNPTAFYLCATRLAPTDTQYFGPGTRLTVL.

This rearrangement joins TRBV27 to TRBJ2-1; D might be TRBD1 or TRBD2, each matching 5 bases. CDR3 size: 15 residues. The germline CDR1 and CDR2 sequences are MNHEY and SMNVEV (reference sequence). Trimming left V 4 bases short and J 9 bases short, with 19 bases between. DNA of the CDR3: TGTGCCAGCAGTTCCTTACCCGGGAAGGGGACTGAGCAGTTCTTC. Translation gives CASSSLPGKGTEQFF.